The present T cell receptor beta chain was sequenced within a study of Tregs in tolerant kidney transplant recipients (dated by TCRdb to the late 2010s). At the level of the whole study: Transplants used related donors with nonmyeloablative bone marrow transplantation; mixed chimerism was transient in the human trials. Before combined kidney and bone marrow transplantation, this study identified donor-specific regulatory T cells using TCRbeta sequencing and then followed those same cells after transplant. On the study overall, not on this receptor specifically: The most biologically relevant and donor-specific TCRbeta repertoire appeared to be identified by expanding Tregs with activated donor B cells. In tolerant patients, the expansion of donor-specific Tregs was greater than global Treg expansion, suggesting that the expansion was antigen-driven rather than nonspecific. Biological reproducibility was not directly assessed, although technical replication error appeared to be minimal. Because the study included only a small number of patients, the results must be confirmed in larger populations and under other immunosuppression protocols. Because the PCR primers were changed over time for some patients, nucleotide-level comparison could not be performed across the samples from those patients.

For TCRbeta CDR3 sequencing, genomic DNA from the sorted cells was extracted using the QIAGEN DNeasy Blood and Tissue Kit. High-throughput TCRbeta CDR3 sequencing, which included PCR amplification with bias correction and internal controls, was done commercially through immunoSEQ. The paper's processing steps were these. A unique productive TCRbeta sequence was defined by the CDR3 nucleotide sequence when primers matched, and otherwise by the CDR3 amino acid sequence together with the Vbeta and Jbeta genes. As a correction for sorting error, sequences shared between sorted populations at a frequency ratio of 2:1 or less were discarded, and the remaining shared sequences were assigned to the higher population. A sequence counted as donor-reactive if, in CFSE-low cells, the sequence had a frequency of at least 0.01% and was expanded at least 5-fold compared with unstimulated cells. Jensen-Shannon divergence calculated on the top 100 TCRbeta sequences ranked by frequency was used to measure repertoire divergence. For any sample with multiple sequencing runs, sorting error was corrected in each run separately before the runs were pooled. In its TCRdb copy, this immuneACCESS table keeps in-frame sequences only and misses some clones. Where compared with another copy, unresolved V genes explain less than half of these, and the others have no known cause. D and trimming come from the DNA, and the V and J calls and clone size come from that table. Within this sample are about 61,000 clones, with 70% to 90% of them counted one time only. The ten largest account for about 2.1% of the sample.

Including cysteine and phenylalanine, the CDR3 has 15 amino acids. Only the CDR3 portion is preserved as DNA: 45 bases, with reading frame beginning at the first base. In the paper's terms, the time point label means: blood sample drawn before combined kidney and bone marrow transplant. Thawed PBMCs were FACS-sorted into unstimulated Tregs (CD4+CD25+CD127-), CD4+ non-Tregs (CD4+CD25-), CD4 cells and CD8 cells. Prior to Treg sorting, thawed PBMCs were rested overnight with about 200 IU/ml IL-2 at 37 degrees C. A few combined kidney and bone marrow transplant recipients from the ITN036ST trial were included as patients, and samples were available only from these trial subjects. Healthy control blood was separated into PBMCs by Ficoll density gradient and cryopreserved, and patient PBMCs were collected both before and after transplant. This clone was counted between two and nine times. There is no known antigen for this receptor. No base qualities exist here, and no much larger clone lies one base off it.

The receptor's source is a human donor who received a combined kidney and bone marrow transplant. The rearranged chain carries TRBV12-1 and TRBJ1-5. TRBV12-1 is described as a pseudogene. The sample in question was Tregs from blood, obtained before the transplant. Here the CDR3 is given as CASSFEAARHQPQHF. The DNA sequence is TGTGCCAGCAGCTTTGAGGCAGCCAGACATCAGCCCCAGCATTTT.